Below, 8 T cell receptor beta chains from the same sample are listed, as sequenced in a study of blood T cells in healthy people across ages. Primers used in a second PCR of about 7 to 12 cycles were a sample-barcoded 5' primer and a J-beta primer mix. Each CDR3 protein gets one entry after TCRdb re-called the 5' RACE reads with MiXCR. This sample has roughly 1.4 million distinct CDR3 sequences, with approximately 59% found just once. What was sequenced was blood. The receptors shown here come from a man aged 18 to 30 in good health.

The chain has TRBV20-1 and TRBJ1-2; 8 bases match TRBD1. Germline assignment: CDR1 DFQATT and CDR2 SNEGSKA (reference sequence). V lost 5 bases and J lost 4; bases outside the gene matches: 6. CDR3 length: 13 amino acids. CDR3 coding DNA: TGCAGTGCTGAACGGACAGGGAGCTATGGCTACACCTTC. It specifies CSAERTGSYGYTF.

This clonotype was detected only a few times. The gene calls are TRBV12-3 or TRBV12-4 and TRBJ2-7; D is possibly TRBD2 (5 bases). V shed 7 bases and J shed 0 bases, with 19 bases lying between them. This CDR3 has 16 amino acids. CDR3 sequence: CASTQSSGYSSYEQYF. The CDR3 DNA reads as TGTGCCAGCACCCAAAGCTCGGGGTACTCCTCCTACGAGCAGTACTTC.

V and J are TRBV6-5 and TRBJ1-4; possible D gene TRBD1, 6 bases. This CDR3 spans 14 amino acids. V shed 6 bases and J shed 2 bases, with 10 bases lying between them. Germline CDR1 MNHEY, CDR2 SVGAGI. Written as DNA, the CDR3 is TGTGCCAGCAGGGTCGACAGGACTAATGAAAAACTGTTTTTT. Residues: CASRVDRTNEKLFF.

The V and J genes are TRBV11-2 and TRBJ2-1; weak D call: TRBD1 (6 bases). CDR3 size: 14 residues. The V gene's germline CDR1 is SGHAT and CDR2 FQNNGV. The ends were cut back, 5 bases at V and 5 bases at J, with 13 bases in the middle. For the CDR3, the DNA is TGTGCCAGCAGCATATCGACAGGCGACAATGAGCAGTTCTTC. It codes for CASSISTGDNEQFF. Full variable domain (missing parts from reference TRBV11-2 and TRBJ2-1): EAGVAQSPRYKIIEKRQSVAFWCNPISGHATLYWYQQILGQGPKLLIQFQNNGVVDDSQLPKDRFSAERLKGVDSTLKIQPAKLEDSAVYLCASSISTGDNEQFFGPGTRLTVL.

The CDR3: CSVEIGGALNTEAFF. In DNA, the CDR3 is TGCAGCGTTGAAATTGGAGGGGCCTTGAACACTGAAGCTTTCTTT. V usage is TRBV29-1 and J usage is TRBJ1-1, with D maybe TRBD1 (5 bases). This CDR3 is built from 15 residues. CDR1 is SQVTM and CDR2 is ANQGSEA in the germline V gene. With 2 bases removed from V and 0 bases from J, the gap between germline ends came to 13 bases.

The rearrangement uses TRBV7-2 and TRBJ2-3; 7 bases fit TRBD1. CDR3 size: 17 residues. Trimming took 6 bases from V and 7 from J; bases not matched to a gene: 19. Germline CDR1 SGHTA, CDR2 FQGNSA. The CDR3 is CASSITSGTEPSYTQYF. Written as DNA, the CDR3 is TGTGCCAGCAGTATCACTTCCGGGACAGAACCCTCGTATACGCAGTATTTT.

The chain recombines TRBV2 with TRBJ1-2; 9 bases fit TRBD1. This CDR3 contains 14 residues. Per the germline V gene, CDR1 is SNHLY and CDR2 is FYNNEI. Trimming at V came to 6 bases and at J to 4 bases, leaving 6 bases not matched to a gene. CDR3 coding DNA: TGTGCCAGCAGGCAAACAGGGGGCTCCTATGGCTACACCTTC. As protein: CASRQTGGSYGYTF.

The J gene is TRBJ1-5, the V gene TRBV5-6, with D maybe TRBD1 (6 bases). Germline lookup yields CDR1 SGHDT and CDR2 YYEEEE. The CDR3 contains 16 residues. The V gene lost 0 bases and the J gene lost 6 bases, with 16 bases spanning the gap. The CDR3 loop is CASSLVGGTISQPQHF. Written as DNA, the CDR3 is TGTGCCAGCAGCTTGGTAGGAGGGACAATTTCTCAGCCCCAGCATTTT.